This T cell receptor beta chain came from a study of T cell repertoires in cytomegalovirus infection. Study-wide context: It was the public TCR beta signatures that indicated both CMV infection and matching HLA type.

This clonotype was seen more than once but under ten times. Its specificity is unknown. Broader study findings: Cumulative public TCR beta family frequency identified carriers of CMV plus the relevant HLA. Clonotype analysis showed dominance of the ex vivo response by HLA-C-restricted CMV-specific TCR beta clonotypes.

The germline V gene has CDR1 SNHLY and CDR2 FYNNEI. With 5 bases removed from V and 2 bases from J, the gap between germline ends came to 15 bases. There are 15 residues in the CDR3. TCRdb reprocessed the reads with MiXCR, giving one entry per CDR3 protein. The sample contains around 260,000 distinct CDR3 sequences, roughly 23% of which appear only once. Material for sequencing was PBMCs. The source of this sequence is a human donor in good health (CMV status not recorded). Some clones in this sample may be carry-over from other donors' samples. V gene TRBV2 combines with J gene TRBJ1-1; D possibly corresponds to TRBD1 (5 bases). The CDR3 here is CASSWGDTGNTEAFF. The CDR3 bases are TGTGCCAGCAGTTGGGGCGATACAGGCAACACTGAAGCTTTCTTT.